This TCR beta chain was documented in a study of OX40 agonist ivuxolimab in advanced cancers. At the level of the study: The patients got ivuxolimab, which is an agonistic anti-OX40 (CD134) antibody. Of the patients, three showed partial responses, one with hepatocellular carcinoma and two with cutaneous melanoma. Study conclusions and caveats: The work left the antigen specificity of expanded peripheral T cells undetermined.

The V and J ends lost 3 bases and 7 bases respectively, with 26 bases between them. Germline-derived CDR1 and CDR2 are SGHRS and YFSETQ. The CDR3 consists of 17 residues. The method was immunoSEQ multiplex PCR; TCRdb's version includes in-frame clones alone and lacks a portion of them. The data contain 60,000 or so clones, around 90% of them singletons. To note about this clone: Its antigen is undetermined.

The chain employs TRBV5-1 and TRBJ2-7, with D possibly called TRBD1 or TRBD2 (5 bases each). Sequencing was performed on CD4+ or CD8+ T cells sorted from blood, taken in a trial of the OX40 agonist ivuxolimab. The sequence derives from an adult with an advanced solid tumor such as melanoma, head and neck, liver or kidney cancer. CDR3 bases: TGCGCCAGCAGCTCCCTACTGAGGACACAAACTACGGGAGAGCAGTACTTC. It encodes CASSSLLRTQTTGEQYF. Looking up the rest from reference TRBV5-1 and TRBJ2-7 gives the full variable domain: KAGVTQTPRYLIKTRGQQVTLSCSPISGHRSVSWYQQTPGQGLQFLFEYFSETQRNKGNFPGRFSGRQFSNSRSEMNVSTLELGDSALYLCASSSLLRTQTTGEQYFGPGTRLTVT.